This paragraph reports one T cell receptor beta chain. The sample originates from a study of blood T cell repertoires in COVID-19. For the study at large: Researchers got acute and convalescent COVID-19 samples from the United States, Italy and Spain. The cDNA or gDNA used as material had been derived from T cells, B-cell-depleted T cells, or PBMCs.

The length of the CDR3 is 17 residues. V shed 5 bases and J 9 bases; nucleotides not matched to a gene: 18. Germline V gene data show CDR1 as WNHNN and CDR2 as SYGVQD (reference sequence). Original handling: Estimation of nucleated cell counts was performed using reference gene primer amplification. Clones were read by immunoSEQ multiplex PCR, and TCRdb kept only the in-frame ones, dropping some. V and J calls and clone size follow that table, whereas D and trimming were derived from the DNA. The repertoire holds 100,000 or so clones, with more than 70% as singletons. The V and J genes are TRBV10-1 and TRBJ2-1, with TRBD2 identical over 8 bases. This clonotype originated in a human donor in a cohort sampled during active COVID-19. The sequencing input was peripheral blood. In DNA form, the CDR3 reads TGCGCCAGCAGTCGGGCCCTGCGGGGGGCCTCAGGGTTTGAGCAGTTCTTC. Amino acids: CASSRALRGASGFEQFF.